The 15 T cell receptor beta chains below come from one sample, sequenced in a study of blood T cell repertoires in COVID-19. The table came from immunoSEQ multiplex PCR; TCRdb's copy has only in-frame clones and leaves some out. The sample includes under 350,000 clones, approximately 84% of them seen just once. Sequenced sample: PBMCs or T cells enriched from blood (not recorded which). The receptor source for this set is a man aged 25-45 years who had recovered from COVID-19.

V is TRBV6-5 and J is TRBJ2-3, with 8 bases aligning to TRBD1. Losses at the gene ends were 5 bases for V and 4 bases for J; bases not matched to a gene: 5. This CDR3 comprises 14 residues. Germline V gene sequence: CDR1 MNHEY, CDR2 SVGAGI. The CDR3 DNA reads as TGTGCCAGCAGTACAGGGGGTCCCGCAGATACGCAGTATTTT. This encodes CASSTGGPADTQYF.

This clone was counted many times. This CDR3 is also generated by other DNA sequences in the sample. J is TRBJ2-2 and V is TRBV4-1, with TRBD1 matching over 9 bases. Germline lookup yields CDR1 MGHRA and CDR2 YSYEKL. J gave up 3 bases and V 1 base, and 0 bases lay outside the gene matches. The CDR3 length is 15 residues. The CDR3 here is CASSQGDRDTGELFF. CDR3 nucleotide sequence: TGCGCCAGCAGCCAAGGGGACAGGGACACCGGGGAGCTGTTTTTT.

V gene TRBV7-6 combines with J gene TRBJ1-2; tentatively, D is TRBD1 (6 bases). From germline, CDR1 is SGHVS and CDR2 FNYEAQ. Trimming stripped 1 base from V and 6 bases from J, with 18 bases between. The CDR3 consists of 16 residues. The CDR3 DNA follows: TGTGCCAGCAGCTTAGACTCCGGGCAGGGGAAGAATGGCTACACCTTC. Its protein product is CASSLDSGQGKNGYTF.

The gene calls are TRBV21-1 and TRBJ2-4; TRBD2 was called by the table and not checked on the DNA. TRBV21-1 is a known pseudogene. The CDR3 sequence is 15 residues long. The CDR3 sequence: CASSGGRVAKNIQYF. The CDR3, as DNA: TGTGCCAGCAGCGGGGGGAGAGTAGCCAAAAACATTCAGTACTTC.

This clone was recorded a few times. The chain links TRBV7-9 to TRBJ1-1; a weak D match, TRBD1 (5 bases). There are 14 residues in the CDR3. Germline V gene data show CDR1 as SEHNR and CDR2 as FQNEAQ (reference sequence). V was shortened by 4 bases and J by 4 bases, with 13 bases between the two germline ends. CDR3 loop: CASSSDGQGTEAFF. CDR3 DNA sequence: TGTGCCAGCAGCTCCGACGGGCAGGGCACTGAAGCTTTCTTT.

A word on this clone: Other nucleotide sequences from this sample produce the same CDR3. CDR3 sequence reads: CATSESGTGAYEQYF. The CDR3 DNA reads TGTGCCACCAGTGAATCCGGGACAGGGGCCTACGAGCAGTACTTC. V and J are TRBV24-1 and TRBJ2-7; 10 nucleotides match TRBD1. V was pared by 4 bases and J by 2 bases, with 4 bases of the junction left unmatched. Germline V gene data show CDR1 as KGHDR and CDR2 as SFDVKD. The CDR3 length is 15 residues.

The CDR3 spells CATSIFFVPRETGELFF. DNA for the CDR3: TGTGCCACCAGCATTTTTTTTGTTCCCCGGGAAACCGGGGAGCTGTTTTTT. The V call is TRBV15, the J call TRBJ2-2, with D possibly TRBD2 on 5 matching bases. This CDR3 comprises 17 residues. V dropped 4 bases and J dropped 5 bases, with 20 bases sitting between them. The V gene's germline CDR1 is LNHNV and CDR2 YYDKDF (reference sequence).

The CDR3 bases are TGTGCCAGCAGTTATCAGGGATGGGGAAACTATGGCTACACCTTC. Amino acids: CASSYQGWGNYGYTF. This rearrangement joins TRBV27 to TRBJ1-2; weak D call: TRBD1 (5 bases). Trimming removed 4 bases at V and 2 bases at J, with 14 bases between. The CDR3 runs 15 residues. The germline V gene encodes CDR1 MNHEY and CDR2 SMNVEV (reference sequence).

This chain connects TRBV5-1 to TRBJ2-1; a weak D match, TRBD1 (7 bases). The CDR3 is 15 residues long. CDR1 and CDR2 from the germline V gene are SGHRS and YFSETQ. V lost 0 bases, J lost 7 bases, and 14 bases lay in between. CDR3 region: CASSLGPGGLNEQFF. CDR3 DNA sequence: TGCGCCAGCAGCTTGGGCCCAGGGGGGTTGAATGAGCAGTTCTTC.

This clone was counted a single time. This rearrangement joins TRBV5-4 to TRBJ1-1, with a weak D call TRBD1 (5 bases). Trimming took 6 bases from V and 1 from J, leaving 16 bases between them. CDR1 is SGHNT, CDR2 YYREEE, per germline (reference sequence). The CDR3 sequence is 15 residues long. The CDR3 is CASKPQGRPNTEAFF. The CDR3, as DNA: TGTGCCAGCAAGCCGCAGGGAAGACCGAACACTGAAGCTTTCTTT. The variable domain in full, with the rest retrieved from reference TRBV5-4 and TRBJ1-1, is ETGVTQSPTHLIKTRGQQVTLRCSSQSGHNTVSWYQQALGQGPQFIFQYYREEENGRGNFPPRFSGLQFPNYSSELNVNALELDDSALYLCASKPQGRPNTEAFFGQGTRLTVV.

The chain joins TRBV19 to TRBJ1-4; D remains unclear. Germline values: CDR1 LNHDA, CDR2 SQIVND (reference sequence). Trimming took off 10 bases at V and 1 base at J, with 13 bases between the two ends. The CDR3 sequence is 14 residues long. The CDR3 DNA sequence: TGTGCCACTATGACGGGAAGAACTAATGAAAAACTGTTTTTT. Its translation: CATMTGRTNEKLFF.

Details on this clone: Different DNA sequences within this sample yield the same CDR3. The chain joins TRBV30 to TRBJ1-5, with D perhaps matching TRBD1 (5 bases). The germline CDR1 and CDR2 sequences are GTSNPN and SVGIG (reference sequence). Deletions cut 2 bases from V and 7 bases from J, with 12 bases between. The length of the CDR3 is 13 residues. CDR3 amino acids: CAWSRGEGQPQHF. DNA of the CDR3: TGTGCCTGGAGTAGAGGGGAGGGACAGCCCCAGCATTTT.

This clone showed up just a few times. This chain joins TRBV24-1 and TRBJ2-1; 11 positions match TRBD2. V lost 6 bases and J lost 2; bases outside the gene matches: 5. Germline loops: CDR1 KGHDR, CDR2 SFDVKD. The CDR3 totals 16 residues. In DNA form, the CDR3 reads TGTGCCACCAGTACACTAGCGGGAGAAGCCTACAATGAGCAGTTCTTC. Translation gives CATSTLAGEAYNEQFF.

This clone has a single count. The rearrangement joins TRBV7-9 to TRBJ1-1; D is unresolved. CDR3 size: 15 residues. Germline V gene lookup returns CDR1 SEHNR and CDR2 FQNEAQ (reference sequence). Trimming removed 4 bases at V and 0 bases at J, with 12 bases between. The CDR3 spells CASSSTPGMNTEAFF. The CDR3, as DNA: TGTGCCAGCAGCTCCACTCCGGGGATGAACACTGAAGCTTTCTTT. The variable domain in full, completed from reference TRBV7-9 and TRBJ1-1, reads DTGVSQNPRHKITKRGQNVTFRCDPISEHNRLYWYRQTLGQGPEFLTYFQNEAQLEKSRLLSDRFSAERPKGSFSTLEIQRTEQGDSAMYLCASSSTPGMNTEAFFGQGTRLTVV.

This clone has only a few counts. The chain has TRBV18 and TRBJ1-3; D is perhaps TRBD1 (6 bases). With 0 bases removed from V and 4 bases from J, the gap between germline ends came to 13 bases. From germline, CDR1 is KGHSH and CDR2 LQKENI. The CDR3 consists of 16 residues. The CDR3 is CASSPPSRGEGNTIYF. In DNA form, the CDR3 reads TGTGCCAGCTCACCACCTTCCAGGGGCGAAGGAAACACCATATATTTT.